A single sample gave rise to the 28 T cell receptor beta chains below, sequenced in a study of CD8 T cells in ankylosing spondylitis. Points from the study as a whole: A TCR beta motif of eight highly homologous variants appeared characteristic of ankylosing spondylitis blood.

Antigens for these TCRs are unknown. One entry per CDR3 protein, called by TCRdb with MiXCR from the 5' RACE reads. Of some 330,000 distinct CDR3 sequences listed, around 8% were seen once; the top ten hold approximately 14%. The sequencing input was blood, either unsorted or a sorted T cell fraction (not recorded which). The receptor set was obtained from a male donor with ankylosing spondylitis.

This clonotype was picked up many times. This rearrangement joins TRBV12-3 or TRBV12-4 to TRBJ1-1, with D uncertain. Trimming took off 6 bases at V and 5 bases at J, with 13 bases between the two ends. The CDR3 loop spans 13 amino acids. DNA of the CDR3: TGTGCCAGCAGCCCTCTGCTAGGGACTGAAGCTTTCTTT. This translates into CASSPLLGTEAFF.

This clonotype was counted a few times. The gene calls are TRBV2 and TRBJ2-7, with 10 bases lining up with TRBD1. Germline assignment: CDR1 SNHLY and CDR2 FYNNEI. CDR3 length: 15 residues. V shed 4 bases and J 0 bases; nucleotides not matched to a gene: 3. The CDR3 DNA follows: TGTGCCAGCAGTGTCGACAGGGGGCTCTCCTACGAGCAGTACTTC. It is translated as CASSVDRGLSYEQYF.

V is TRBV20-1 and J is TRBJ2-1; 10 nucleotides align to TRBD2. Germline CDR1 DFQATT, CDR2 SNEGSKA (reference sequence). There are 14 residues in the CDR3. With 3 bases clipped from V and 3 bases from J, the junction kept 2 bases outside the gene matches. CDR3 nucleotides: TGCAGTGCTAGCCTAGCGGGAGTCTACAATGAGCAGTTCTTC. This encodes CSASLAGVYNEQFF.

CDR3 in DNA: TGCAGTGCTAGGGCGGGAACCCTCCACAATGAGCAGTTCTTC. Protein sequence: CSARAGTLHNEQFF. The chain links TRBV20-1 to TRBJ2-1, with a weak D call TRBD2 (6 bases). CDR3 length equals 14 residues. Between the trimmed V and J ends, which lost 3 bases and 5 bases, there was a span of 14 bases. Germline loops: CDR1 DFQATT, CDR2 SNEGSKA (reference sequence).

This clonotype was seen only a few times. The CDR3 region is CASSQGLEVYEQFF. Written as DNA, the CDR3 is TGTGCCAGCAGTCAAGGACTAGAGGTCTATGAGCAGTTCTTC. V gene TRBV27 combines with J gene TRBJ2-1, with 7 positions matching TRBD2. Germline CDR1 and CDR2: MNHEY and SMNVEV (reference sequence). V lost 5 bases, J lost 8 bases, and 9 bases stayed unmatched. The CDR3 runs 14 residues.

This clonotype occurred a few times. The DNA of the CDR3 is TGTGCCACCAGGGGAGGGTCAACGGCGGACACCGGGGAGCTGTTTTTT. Translated: CATRGGSTADTGELFF. J is TRBJ2-2 and V is TRBV24-1; 7 nucleotides line up with TRBD2. Germline V lookup: CDR1 KGHDR, CDR2 SFDVKD. Trimming at V came to 7 bases and at J to 3 bases, leaving 10 bases not matched to a gene. This CDR3 region has 16 residues.

This clonotype was found a few times. V is TRBV5-1 and J is TRBJ2-1, with a tentative D call TRBD2 (6 bases). The CDR3 consists of 15 residues. Trimming shortened V by 4 bases and J by 0 bases, and 11 bases separated the two germline ends. Germline loops: CDR1 SGHRS, CDR2 YFSETQ. The DNA of the CDR3 is TGCGCCAGCAGCGGAGGGCTGGCCTCCTACAATGAGCAGTTCTTC. This sequence encodes CASSGGLASYNEQFF.

This clonotype has a handful of counts. CDR3 region: CASSVSGGGVREQYF. The CDR3, as DNA: TGCGCCAGCAGCGTGAGCGGAGGGGGAGTGAGAGAGCAGTACTTC. The rearrangement uses TRBV5-1 and TRBJ2-7; the D gene could be TRBD1 or TRBD2 (6 bases each). CDR3 length: 15 residues. Trimming took off 4 bases at V and 7 bases at J, with 21 bases between the two ends. Looked up from germline, CDR1 is SGHRS and CDR2 is YFSETQ.

The chain uses TRBV10-3 and TRBJ2-5, with no clear D. CDR3 length: 12 amino acids. V was pared by 0 bases and J by 1 base, with 0 bases between. Germline lookup yields CDR1 ENHRY and CDR2 SYGVKD. This chain's CDR3 is CAISESQETQYF. The CDR3 DNA reads as TGTGCCATCAGTGAGTCCCAAGAGACCCAGTACTTC.

The rearrangement uses TRBV5-1 and TRBJ2-1, with TRBD2 matching 12 bases. Germline lookup yields CDR1 SGHRS and CDR2 YFSETQ. The CDR3 sequence is 14 residues long. V was clipped by 5 bases and J by 5 bases; unmatched bases: 2. The CDR3 coding sequence is TGCGCCAGCAGGACTAGCGGGAGCCACAATGAGCAGTTCTTC. Encoded protein: CASRTSGSHNEQFF.

This clonotype was observed a handful of times. CDR3 sequence reads: CASSSLSEHNEQFF. CDR3 in DNA: TGTGCCAGCAGCTCCCTTTCCGAGCACAATGAGCAGTTCTTC. This sequence joins TRBV5-4 and TRBJ2-1; the D is unclear. Deletions cut 3 bases from V and 5 bases from J, with 12 bases between. The CDR3 runs to 14 residues. From germline, CDR1 is SGHNT and CDR2 YYREEE (reference sequence).

This clonotype was seen more than once but under ten times. The rearrangement links TRBV5-1 to TRBJ2-5; 15 bases agree with TRBD2. V trimming: 5 bases; J trimming: 7 bases; junction bases outside the gene matches: 15. From germline, CDR1 is SGHRS and CDR2 YFSETQ. This CDR3 contains 18 residues. The CDR3 region is CASSRGLAGGNSRTTQYF. CDR3 nucleotide sequence: TGCGCCAGCAGTAGGGGACTAGCGGGAGGAAACTCACGGACGACCCAGTACTTC.

This clonotype was counted only a few times. V and J are TRBV27 and TRBJ2-7, with D hard to call. V gave up 3 bases and J gave up 0 bases, with 6 bases separating them. CDR3 size: 13 residues. Germline V gives CDR1 MNHEY, CDR2 SMNVEV (reference sequence). The CDR3 sequence is CASSFRYSYEQYF. The DNA for the CDR3 is TGTGCCAGCAGTTTTCGATACTCCTACGAGCAGTACTTC.

The rearrangement uses TRBV7-2 and TRBJ2-3; 8 bases line up with TRBD2. Germline assignment: CDR1 SGHTA and CDR2 FQGNSA. J gave up 2 bases and V 1 base, and 8 bases lay outside the gene matches. This CDR3 is built from 17 residues. For the CDR3, the DNA is TGTGCCAGCAGCTTAGGCCGGCTAGCGGGCAACACAGATACGCAGTATTTT. Translating it yields CASSLGRLAGNTDTQYF.

The table lists this clonotype with a few counts. The chain links TRBV24-1 to TRBJ2-1, with a tentative D call TRBD2 (5 bases). The CDR3 runs to 16 residues. The germline V gene encodes CDR1 KGHDR and CDR2 SFDVKD. Trimming cost V 1 base and J 8 bases, with 17 bases left between them. The CDR3 DNA sequence: TGTGCCACCAGTGATTTCCGAGGAGGAGACTCACATGAGCAGTTCTTC. Its protein product is CATSDFRGGDSHEQFF.

V is TRBV3-1 and J is TRBJ2-1, with 7 bases that match TRBD2. CDR1 is LGHDT, CDR2 YNNKEL, per germline (reference sequence). J gave up 6 bases and V 8 bases, and 7 bases lay outside the gene matches. The CDR3 covers 13 residues. CDR3 protein: CASRKAGSNEQFF. For the CDR3, the DNA is TGTGCCAGCCGGAAAGCGGGATCCAATGAGCAGTTCTTC.

This clonotype was seen more than once but under ten times. The gene calls are TRBV28 and TRBJ1-5, with TRBD1 identical over 7 bases. Unmatched junction bases numbered 12, after V lost 4 bases and J lost 6 bases. In germline, CDR1 is MDHEN, CDR2 SYDVKM. The CDR3 runs to 16 residues. This CDR3 reads CASSWFGGGNGQPQHF. The CDR3 DNA reads TGTGCCAGCAGTTGGTTTGGAGGGGGCAACGGTCAGCCCCAGCATTTT.

At least ten counts were recorded for this clonotype. The V and J genes are TRBV20-1 and TRBJ2-1, with 11 bases aligning to TRBD2. V was clipped by 4 bases and J by 7 bases; unmatched bases: 12. The CDR3 runs to 16 residues. CDR1 and CDR2 (germline): DFQATT, SNEGSKA (reference sequence). CDR3 protein: CSATGGGLAVPNEQFF. The CDR3 nucleotides are TGCAGTGCTACAGGCGGGGGACTAGCGGTACCAAATGAGCAGTTCTTC.

This clonotype has at least ten counts. The genes are TRBV20-1 and TRBJ1-1, with D perhaps TRBD1 (6 bases). Deletions cut 6 bases from V and 4 bases from J, with 18 bases between. Germline V gene data show CDR1 as DFQATT and CDR2 as SNEGSKA (reference sequence). This CDR3 region has 14 residues. CDR3 DNA sequence: TGCAGTGCGTCCAACAGGGTTTGGAGCACTGAAGCTTTCTTT. Amino acid sequence: CSASNRVWSTEAFF.

This clonotype was counted at least ten times. V gene TRBV12-3 or TRBV12-4 combines with J gene TRBJ2-3; D gene unclear. This CDR3 spans 16 amino acids. V lost 2 bases to trimming and J lost 1 base, with 13 bases between them. The CDR3 nucleotides read TGTGCCAGCAGTTTAACCCTGGAACGTGGCACAGATACGCAGTATTTT. Its protein is CASSLTLERGTDTQYF.

For this clonotype: A much bigger clone sits one base away, suggesting this may be a read error. This sequence joins TRBV28 and TRBJ1-1; D unclear. Looked up from germline, CDR1 is MDHEN and CDR2 is SYDVKM. Trimming cost V 7 bases and J 1 base, with 10 bases left between them. The CDR3 runs 13 residues. This CDR3 reads CASNPNRNTEAFF. The DNA for the CDR3 is TGTGCCAGCAACCCAAACAGGAACACTGAAGCTTTCTTT.

This chain links TRBV7-9 with TRBJ2-1; D uncertain. Trimming cost V 5 bases and J 6 bases, with 11 bases left between them. The CDR3 has 13 residues. Germline loops: CDR1 SEHNR, CDR2 FQNEAQ (reference sequence). In DNA form, the CDR3 reads TGTGCCAGCAGCGGGCCTTTTATCAATGAGCAGTTCTTC. Encoded protein: CASSGPFINEQFF.

This clonotype was observed a few times. The chain couples TRBV5-1 to TRBJ2-6; TRBD1 aligns across 7 bases. This CDR3 comprises 16 residues. The germline V gene has CDR1 SGHRS and CDR2 YFSETQ. With V trimmed by 6 bases and J by 2 bases, 8 bases remained unmatched. The chain's CDR3 is CASINTDRTGANVLTF. CDR3 nucleotide sequence: TGCGCCAGCATCAATACGGACAGGACTGGGGCCAACGTCCTGACTTTC.

This clonotype has a handful of counts. V and J are TRBV27 and TRBJ2-2; 11 nucleotides match TRBD2. The CDR3 sequence is 17 residues long. Germline assignment: CDR1 MNHEY and CDR2 SMNVEV (reference sequence). V lost 5 bases to trimming and J lost 7 bases; unmatched junction nucleotides: 12. CDR3 sequence (DNA): TGTGCCAGCAGTCCCGGACTAGCGGGCCCTTCGTTCGGGGAGCTGTTTTTT. Amino acids: CASSPGLAGPSFGELFF.

This clonotype occurred many times. The J gene is TRBJ2-3, the V gene TRBV7-2, with 7 bases identical to TRBD1. In germline, CDR1 is SGHTA, CDR2 FQGNSA. The CDR3 loop spans 15 amino acids. Trimming removed 5 bases from V and 0 bases from J; junction bases left unmatched: 5. CDR3 region: CASSATGRSTDTQYF. The CDR3 nucleotides read TGTGCCAGCAGCGCGACAGGGCGGAGCACAGATACGCAGTATTTT. Full variable domain (remainder filled in from reference TRBV7-2 and TRBJ2-3): GAGVSQSPSNKVTEKGKDVELRCDPISGHTALYWYRQSLGQGLEFLIYFQGNSAPDKSGLPSDRFSAERTGGSVSTLTIQRTQQEDSAVYLCASSATGRSTDTQYFGPGTRLTVL.

This clonotype was seen repeatedly, ten times or more. The J gene is TRBJ1-1, the V gene TRBV10-3; 12 bases agree with TRBD1. J gave up 5 bases and V 10 bases, and 8 bases lay outside the gene matches. The CDR3 has 14 amino acids. The V gene's germline CDR1 is ENHRY and CDR2 SYGVKD. CDR3 sequence: CATGGDRGRTEAFF. The CDR3, as DNA: TGTGCCACGGGGGGGGACAGGGGGCGAACTGAAGCTTTCTTT.

This clonotype was counted at least ten times. V and J are TRBV10-3 and TRBJ2-1; D is perhaps TRBD1 or TRBD2 (6 bases each). Trimming shortened V by 3 bases and J by 8 bases, and 17 bases separated the two germline ends. The CDR3 consists of 15 residues. CDR1 ENHRY and CDR2 SYGVKD come from the germline V gene. The CDR3 loop is CAISDGGNGGDEQFF. The CDR3, as DNA: TGTGCCATCAGTGATGGAGGGAACGGGGGCGATGAGCAGTTCTTC.

This clonotype was detected a few times. V and J are TRBV5-6 and TRBJ1-1; TRBD1 matches 9 bases. With 4 bases clipped from V and 4 bases from J, the junction kept 2 bases outside the gene matches. Per the germline V gene, CDR1 is SGHDT and CDR2 is YYEEEE. The CDR3 is 13 amino acids. CDR3 residues: CASSRDRATEAFF. CDR3 coding DNA: TGTGCCAGCAGCCGGGACAGGGCCACTGAAGCTTTCTTT.